The 29 T cell receptor beta chains in this list originate from one sample, sequenced in a study of T cells after yellow fever vaccination. TCRdb used MiXCR to reprocess the 5' RACE reads, holding one entry per CDR3 protein. Of a few hundred thousand distinct CDR3 sequences detected, about 17% appear once; the ten largest clones hold about a sixth. The input for sequencing was PBMCs, taken before the yellow fever booster vaccination. All receptors derive from a man between 18 and 29 years old who received the YFV17D yellow fever vaccine.

This clonotype came up a few times. This chain uses TRBV4-3 with TRBJ2-3; D is uncertain. Germline CDR1 is LGHNA and CDR2 is YSLEER. V lost 3 bases to trimming and J lost 6 bases, with 16 bases between them. This CDR3 comprises 15 residues. This CDR3 reads CASSQTVTALDTQYF. CDR3 bases: TGCGCCAGCAGCCAGACGGTCACCGCGCTGGATACGCAGTATTTT.

The chain joins TRBV7-2 to TRBJ1-1; D gene uncertain. V dropped 7 bases and J dropped 4 bases, with 13 bases sitting between them. The CDR3 is made up of 13 amino acids. CDR1 and CDR2 (germline): SGHTA, FQGNSA. In DNA, the CDR3 is TGTGCCAGCACCGAACTATTGAGCACTGAAGCTTTCTTT. Amino acid sequence: CASTELLSTEAFF.

J is TRBJ2-3 and V is TRBV20-1; 12 bases match TRBD2. CDR3 size: 16 residues. Germline V gene sequence: CDR1 DFQATT, CDR2 SNEGSKA (reference sequence). With V trimmed by 3 bases and J by 2 bases, 6 bases remained unmatched. The CDR3 is CSARKTSGGHTDTQYF. CDR3 nucleotide sequence: TGCAGTGCTAGGAAGACTAGCGGGGGTCACACAGATACGCAGTATTTT.

In its sample, this clonotype was seen a few times. This chain joins TRBV10-3 and TRBJ2-4; TRBD2 agrees at 7 bases. CDR1 and CDR2 (germline): ENHRY, SYGVKD. The CDR3 consists of 15 residues. J was trimmed by 0 bases and V by 8 bases; bases with no gene match: 7. The CDR3 protein is CAIREALLAKNIQYF. The CDR3 DNA follows: TGTGCCATCCGGGAGGCTCTTCTAGCCAAAAACATTCAGTACTTC.

The rearrangement uses TRBV12-3 or TRBV12-4 and TRBJ2-1, with D unresolved. The CDR3 has 14 residues. V was shortened by 7 bases and J by 4 bases, with 14 bases between the two germline ends. Written as DNA, the CDR3 is TGTGCCAGCAATCACGGCGGAGTGTACAATGAGCAGTTCTTC. Translation gives CASNHGGVYNEQFF.

This clonotype was observed a handful of times. This rearrangement joins TRBV7-9 to TRBJ1-1, with 7 bases fitting TRBD1. Losses at the gene ends were 1 base for V and 5 bases for J; bases not matched to a gene: 1. Germline V gene sequence: CDR1 SEHNR, CDR2 FQNEAQ (reference sequence). This CDR3 is 13 amino acids long. CDR3 DNA sequence: TGTGCCAGCAGCTTAGAACAGGGGACTGAAGCTTTCTTT. Residues: CASSLEQGTEAFF.

This clonotype was seen only a few times. The chain uses TRBV7-9 and TRBJ1-2; D gene unclear. Germline V gene data show CDR1 as SEHNR and CDR2 as FQNEAQ (reference sequence). The CDR3 is made up of 12 amino acids. The V gene lost 1 base and the J gene lost 8 bases, with 8 bases spanning the gap. The CDR3 spells CASSLEGPGYTF. The CDR3 nucleotides are TGTGCCAGCAGCTTAGAAGGCCCGGGCTACACCTTC.

The V call is TRBV20-1, the J call TRBJ2-7; 8 bases are shared with TRBD1. Germline V lookup: CDR1 DFQATT, CDR2 SNEGSKA (reference sequence). The CDR3 contains 13 residues. V shed 6 bases, J shed 0 bases, and the junction held 4 bases outside the gene matches. The CDR3 here is CSARTGGSYEQYV. In DNA, the CDR3 is TGCAGTGCCCGAACAGGGGGCTCCTACGAGCAGTACGTC.

This chain links TRBV12-3 or TRBV12-4 with TRBJ1-3; TRBD1 agrees at 7 bases. The CDR3 is 13 amino acids. Unmatched junction bases numbered 3, after V lost 8 bases and J lost 2 bases. Written as DNA, the CDR3 is TGTGCCAGCGCTCAGGGGGCTGGAAACACCATATATTTT. Protein sequence: CASAQGAGNTIYF.

This clonotype was counted ten times or more. The genes are TRBV4-3 and TRBJ2-7, with unresolved D. The CDR3 consists of 13 residues. V lost 2 bases, J lost 2 bases, and 7 bases lay in between. The V gene's germline CDR1 is LGHNA and CDR2 YSLEER. DNA of the CDR3: TGCGCCAGCAGCCAATTAGGGACCTACGAGCAGTACGTC. Amino acids: CASSQLGTYEQYV.

This sequence joins TRBV6-1 and TRBJ1-4, with D unresolved. The CDR3 totals 14 residues. Germline loops: CDR1 MNHNS, CDR2 SASEGT. Deletions cut 8 bases from V and 4 bases from J, with 14 bases between. The CDR3 sequence is CASLPGVINEKLFF. CDR3 DNA: TGTGCCAGCCTTCCTGGAGTGATTAATGAAAAACTGTTTTTT.

The chain combines TRBV9 with TRBJ2-7, with TRBD2 matching 8 bases. Looked up from germline, CDR1 is SGDLS and CDR2 is YYNGEE. J was trimmed by 0 bases and V by 4 bases; bases with no gene match: 3. This CDR3 is 14 amino acids long. The DNA for the CDR3 is TGTGCCAGCAGCAAGCGGGGGTCCTCCTACGAGCAGTACTTC. Residues: CASSKRGSSYEQYF.

This clonotype was seen a few times. The rearrangement uses TRBV5-6 and TRBJ2-7; D uncertain. From germline, CDR1 is SGHDT and CDR2 YYEEEE. V lost 1 base, J lost 0 bases, and 8 bases lay in between. The CDR3 spans 14 residues. The CDR3 region has the DNA TGTGCCAGCAGCTTGACTGGCAGCTCCTACGAGCAGTACGTC. Protein product: CASSLTGSSYEQYV.

Only a few counts were recorded for this clonotype. The gene calls are TRBV7-6 and TRBJ2-7, with 8 bases identical to TRBD1. J lost 6 bases, V lost 3 bases, and 1 base had no gene match. Germline loops: CDR1 SGHVS, CDR2 FNYEAQ. The CDR3 is made up of 12 amino acids. The CDR3, as DNA: TGTGCCAGCAGCTTGACAGGGGTCGAGCAGTACGTC. Amino acid sequence: CASSLTGVEQYV.

This clonotype was picked up a small number of times. CDR3 protein: CASAPGATYNEQFF. CDR3 bases: TGCGCCAGCGCGCCGGGGGCGACTTACAATGAGCAGTTCTTC. This chain connects TRBV5-1 to TRBJ2-1; D may be TRBD1 or TRBD2 (6 bases each). Germline CDR1 and CDR2: SGHRS and YFSETQ. Trimming shortened V by 7 bases and J by 4 bases, and 15 bases separated the two germline ends. The CDR3 contains 14 residues.

The chain combines TRBV30 with TRBJ1-2, with 8 positions matching TRBD1. V was clipped by 3 bases and J by 0 bases; unmatched bases: 3. Looked up from germline, CDR1 is GTSNPN and CDR2 is SVGIG (reference sequence). The CDR3 totals 14 residues. CDR3: CAWRTGAANYGYTF. CDR3 nucleotide sequence: TGTGCCTGGAGGACAGGGGCAGCTAACTATGGCTACACCTTC.

There are a few counts of this clonotype. The gene calls are TRBV6-1 and TRBJ1-1, with D unresolved. CDR3 length: 15 amino acids. Germline V gene lookup returns CDR1 MNHNS and CDR2 SASEGT. Trimming cost V 8 bases and J 0 bases, with 16 bases left between them. The DNA for the CDR3 is TGTGCCAGCCATTACGGACGGGCTATGAACACTGAAGCTTTCTTT. Translation: CASHYGRAMNTEAFF.

This sequence joins TRBV4-3 and TRBJ2-2; D possibly corresponds to TRBD1 (5 bases). Germline CDR1 and CDR2: LGHNA and YSLEER. Trimming took off 3 bases at V and 4 bases at J, with 12 bases between the two ends. This CDR3 is 15 amino acids long. The CDR3 nucleotides are TGCGCCAGCAGCCACGCTCAGGGAACCACCGGGGAGCTGTTTTTT. Residues: CASSHAQGTTGELFF.

This clonotype was seen a few times. The rearrangement joins TRBV7-2 to TRBJ1-2; D gene ambiguous. The CDR3 totals 15 residues. Germline CDR1 and CDR2: SGHTA and FQGNSA. V dropped 1 base and J dropped 8 bases, with 17 bases sitting between them. In DNA form, the CDR3 reads TGTGCCAGCAGCTTAGGGGGTCCGGGTGGGAGAGGCTACACCTTC. Residues: CASSLGGPGGRGYTF.

This clonotype was detected a few times. This CDR3 reads CATQGTQETQYF. The CDR3 DNA is TGTGCCACCCAGGGGACACAAGAGACCCAGTACTTC. The chain joins TRBV24-1 to TRBJ2-5; the D gene is possibly TRBD1 (6 bases). Germline CDR1 KGHDR, CDR2 SFDVKD. Trimming left V 9 bases short and J 2 bases short, with 9 bases between. CDR3 size: 12 residues.

A word on this clonotype: Mismatch with germline at one junction end may stem from a read error. The chain joins TRBV10-1 to TRBJ1-4; D unclear. Germline CDR1 and CDR2: WNHNN and SYGVQD (reference sequence). The CDR3 runs 10 residues. The CDR3 sequence is CASRESGYRF. The CDR3, as DNA: TGCGCCAGCAGAGAATCGGGGTACCGATTT.

This clonotype was counted only a few times. V usage is TRBV20-1 and J usage is TRBJ2-7; 9 nucleotides match TRBD2. The V gene's germline CDR1 is DFQATT and CDR2 SNEGSKA (reference sequence). V trimming: 3 bases; J trimming: 6 bases; junction bases outside the gene matches: 6. The CDR3 sequence is 13 residues long. CDR3 amino acids: CSARVGTSSEQYV. As DNA, the CDR3 is TGCAGTGCTAGGGTCGGGACTAGCTCCGAGCAGTACGTC.

This clonotype was counted between two and nine times. The chain links TRBV20-1 to TRBJ1-1; 11 bases line up with TRBD1. The CDR3 has 14 residues. From germline, CDR1 is DFQATT and CDR2 SNEGSKA (reference sequence). The CDR3, as DNA: TGCAGGGCCGGGACAGGGGGGATGGGGACTGAAGCTTTCTTT. The encoded protein is CRAGTGGMGTEAFF.

This clonotype was counted many times. The chain carries TRBV7-9 and TRBJ1-1, with D unclear. Per germline, CDR1 SEHNR and CDR2 FQNEAQ (reference sequence). The CDR3 is 13 residues long. The V gene lost 2 bases and the J gene lost 1 base, with 5 bases spanning the gap. The CDR3 nucleotides read TGTGCCAGCAGCTTACAAGAGAACACTGAAGCTTTCTTT. It codes for CASSLQENTEAFF.

This clonotype was detected a few times. The rearrangement links TRBV20-1 to TRBJ1-2; D gene ambiguous. The CDR3 contains 14 residues. CDR1 is DFQATT and CDR2 is SNEGSKA in the germline V gene (reference sequence). The ends were cut back, 6 bases at V and 8 bases at J, with 22 bases in the middle. DNA for the CDR3: TGCAGTGCCGCAGCCGAGGGTGGCCGAGGCGGCTACACCTTC. This sequence encodes CSAAAEGGRGGYTF.

In its sample, this clonotype was seen a few times. The chain has TRBV5-1 and TRBJ2-3; 8 nucleotides match TRBD2. The germline V gene encodes CDR1 SGHRS and CDR2 YFSETQ. The CDR3 spans 16 residues. The V gene end was trimmed by 3 bases and the J gene end by 2 bases; junction bases not matched to a gene: 8. The CDR3 DNA is TGCGCCAGCAGCTCTAAATATAGCGGGGCCACAGATACGCAGTATTTT. This sequence encodes CASSSKYSGATDTQYF.

This clonotype turned up a few times. The rearrangement links TRBV5-1 to TRBJ2-7, with D perhaps matching TRBD1 or TRBD2 (6 bases each). The CDR3 has 14 amino acids. The germline V gene encodes CDR1 SGHRS and CDR2 YFSETQ. Trimming stripped 4 bases from V and 7 bases from J, with 18 bases between. CDR3 loop: CASSGSGGRGEQYV. As DNA, the CDR3 is TGCGCCAGCAGCGGTTCCGGGGGCCGGGGGGAGCAGTACGTC.

V is TRBV7-2 and J is TRBJ2-3, with 14 bases fitting TRBD2. Unmatched junction bases numbered 7, after V lost 5 bases and J lost 6 bases. The length of the CDR3 is 16 residues. Per the germline V gene, CDR1 is SGHTA and CDR2 is FQGNSA. Written as DNA, the CDR3 is TGTGCCAGCAGCCCCTTCCGACTAGCGGGGGGGGATACGCAGTATTTT. This codes for CASSPFRLAGGDTQYF.

This clonotype was counted a few times. V and J are TRBV6-2 or TRBV6-3 and TRBJ2-4, with D possibly matching TRBD2 (5 bases). V lost 8 bases to trimming and J lost 0 bases, with 20 bases between them. This CDR3 has 17 amino acids. Germline assignment: CDR1 MNHEY and CDR2 SVGEGT. The CDR3 sequence is CASRTRGVVLAKNIQYF. The CDR3 nucleotides read TGTGCCAGCCGGACTCGCGGAGTCGTTCTAGCCAAAAACATTCAGTACTTC.